The sequence of this TCR beta chain was determined in a study of blood T cells in healthy people across ages. Next came a second PCR, run for about 7 to 12 cycles, which used a sample-barcoded 5' primer along with a J-beta primer mix. TCRdb re-called the 5' RACE reads with MiXCR, one entry per CDR3 protein. Of some 1.1 million distinct CDR3 sequences listed, roughly two fifths are singletons. V lost 10 bases to trimming and J lost 0 bases, with 8 bases between them. The CDR3 runs 12 residues. In this sample, this clonotype turned up a few times. The receptor was isolated from a man aged 18 to 30 in good health. The V gene is TRBV12-3 or TRBV12-4, the J gene TRBJ2-3; unclear D gene. The sample taken for sequencing was blood. The CDR3 loop is CATLPSTDTQYF. The CDR3 DNA reads TGTGCCACCCTCCCAAGCACAGATACGCAGTATTTT.